This entry lists 31 T cell receptor beta chains sequenced from one sample in a study of blood T cell repertoires in COVID-19. Using immunoSEQ multiplex PCR, the repertoire was profiled, and TCRdb retains in-frame clones only, with some absent. The sample lists roughly 140,000 clones; roughly 80% were seen once. The sequenced sample was peripheral blood. The receptors were gathered from a man aged 70-80 years who had recovered from COVID-19.

With regard to this clone: Compared with germline, one end of the junction differs, possibly owing to a read error. In DNA, the CDR3 is TGTGCCAGCAGTCCCGACCGGGACACAGTTACGCAGTATTTT. Residues: CASSPDRDTVTQYF. The chain has TRBV27 and TRBJ2-3; D might be TRBD1 (6 bases). CDR1 and CDR2 (germline): MNHEY, SMNVEV (reference sequence). CDR3 size: 14 residues.

There are a few counts of this clone. This sequence joins TRBV7-9 and TRBJ1-2, with 7 positions matching TRBD1. The germline V gene encodes CDR1 SEHNR and CDR2 FQNEAQ (reference sequence). The CDR3 totals 14 residues. Germline trimming cut 6 bases from V and 8 bases from J; bases unmatched to any gene: 12. The CDR3 bases are TGTGCCAGCAGTTCTCCGGGACAGTATAGGGGCTACACCTTC. Protein product: CASSSPGQYRGYTF.

The chain is built from TRBV7-9 and TRBJ2-3, with TRBD2 matching 8 bases. Germline CDR1 is SEHNR and CDR2 is FQNEAQ (reference sequence). The V gene end was trimmed by 4 bases and the J gene end by 2 bases; junction bases not matched to a gene: 2. CDR3 length: 14 amino acids. The CDR3 loop reads CASSSLADTDTQYF. Written as DNA, the CDR3 is TGTGCCAGCAGCTCACTAGCGGACACAGATACGCAGTATTTT.

This chain joins TRBV3-1 (or the pseudogene TRBV3-2) and TRBJ1-3, with no clear D. The V end was cut by 4 bases, the J end by 2 bases, with 6 bases between. Germline values: CDR1 LGHDT, CDR2 YNNKEL (reference sequence). CDR3 length equals 13 residues. This CDR3 is CASSPYPGNTIYF. The CDR3 nucleotides are TGTGCCAGCAGCCCCTACCCTGGAAACACCATATATTTT.

The J gene is TRBJ2-3, the V gene TRBV27, with TRBD1 matching 7 bases. CDR1 MNHEY and CDR2 SMNVEV come from the germline V gene (reference sequence). V shed 5 bases and J 2 bases; nucleotides not matched to a gene: 10. CDR3 length: 16 residues. DNA for the CDR3: TGTGCCAGCAGTACCTACCGGACAGGTACCACAGATACGCAGTATTTT. It specifies CASSTYRTGTTDTQYF.

The V gene is TRBV29-1, the J gene TRBJ1-1; 7 positions agree with TRBD1. V dropped 5 bases and J dropped 5; count of bases not matched to a gene: 14. CDR3 size: 15 residues. Germline-derived CDR1 and CDR2 are SQVTM and ANQGSEA. This chain's CDR3 is CSVITGAQRRTEAFF. CDR3 bases: TGCAGCGTTATAACAGGGGCCCAAAGGAGAACTGAAGCTTTCTTT.

The chain uses TRBV7-2 and TRBJ2-5; possibly TRBD2 for D (5 bases). CDR3 length: 15 residues. Trimming pared 3 bases from V and 1 base from J, leaving 12 bases between. CDR1 is SGHTA and CDR2 is FQGNSA in the germline V gene. CDR3 residues: CASSFGSAFQETQYF. The CDR3 DNA follows: TGTGCCAGCAGCTTCGGTAGCGCATTCCAAGAGACCCAGTACTTC.

V gene TRBV30 combines with J gene TRBJ2-7; TRBD1 aligns across 10 bases. J gave up 5 bases and V 2 bases, and 3 bases lay outside the gene matches. Germline V gives CDR1 GTSNPN, CDR2 SVGIG (reference sequence). CDR3 length: 13 amino acids. CDR3 sequence: CAWSSGTGDEQYF. CDR3 bases: TGTGCCTGGAGTTCCGGGACAGGGGACGAGCAGTACTTC.

The chain recombines TRBV7-3 with TRBJ2-5; perhaps TRBD2 as D (6 bases). CDR3 length: 14 amino acids. V lost 5 bases to trimming and J lost 5 bases, with 15 bases between them. Germline CDR1 and CDR2: SGHTA and FQGTGA. The CDR3 is CASSPVGSAETQYF. The CDR3 region has the DNA TGTGCCAGCAGCCCCGTCGGGAGTGCGGAGACCCAGTACTTC.

The chain employs TRBV14 and TRBJ2-1; the D is unclear. The CDR3 covers 14 residues. Germline V gene data show CDR1 as SGHDN and CDR2 as FVKESK. Trimming removed 3 bases at V and 4 bases at J, with 10 bases between. CDR3 bases: TGTGCCAGCAGCCACAGCCCTAGATACAATGAGCAGTTCTTC. Amino acid sequence: CASSHSPRYNEQFF.

The CDR3 DNA reads as TGTGCCAGCAGTTCCGGGTATTCACCCCTCCACTTT. Its protein is CASSSGYSPLHF. V and J are TRBV12-3 or TRBV12-4 and TRBJ1-6, with D uncertain. V shed 4 bases and J shed 8 bases, with 6 bases lying between them. The CDR3 runs 12 residues.

CDR3 sequence reads: CASRYMNTEAFF. Here the CDR3 DNA reads TGTGCCAGTAGGTATATGAACACTGAAGCTTTCTTT. This rearrangement joins TRBV19 to TRBJ1-1; D is ambiguous. Trimming removed 6 bases at V and 0 bases at J, with 5 bases between. This CDR3 region has 12 residues. Germline CDR1 LNHDA, CDR2 SQIVND (reference sequence).

The rearrangement links TRBV12-5 to TRBJ2-7; TRBD1 matches at 9 bases. The V gene end was trimmed by 0 bases and the J gene end by 5 bases; junction bases not matched to a gene: 11. The CDR3 is 17 amino acids. Germline V gene sequence: CDR1 LGHNT, CDR2 FRNRAP. The CDR3, as DNA: TGTGCTAGTGGTTTGGTACTTTGGGGGACAGGGAGGGACGAGCAGTACTTC. It is translated as CASGLVLWGTGRDEQYF.

V and J are TRBV7-3 and TRBJ2-2, with D hard to call. Germline V CDR1 and CDR2: SGHTA, FQGTGA. V lost 3 bases and J 0 bases, leaving 8 bases between the germline ends. CDR3 size: 15 residues. CDR3 nucleotide sequence: TGTGCCAGCAGCTTCGGAGTGTCGAACACCGGGGAGCTGTTTTTT. Translated: CASSFGVSNTGELFF.

The CDR3 loop is CASSPGQRILAKNIQYF. Here the CDR3 DNA reads TGTGCCAGCAGTCCGGGACAGAGGATTCTAGCCAAAAACATTCAGTACTTC. The chain couples TRBV27 to TRBJ2-4; 7 nucleotides agree with TRBD1. V gave up 5 bases and J gave up 0 bases; unmatched junction bases: 10. The CDR3 has 17 residues. Germline CDR1 and CDR2: MNHEY and SMNVEV (reference sequence).

The V and J genes are TRBV4-1 and TRBJ2-7, with D unresolved. There are 18 residues in the CDR3. V lost 6 bases and J 0 bases, leaving 24 bases between the germline ends. Germline-derived CDR1 and CDR2 are MGHRA and YSYEKL. The CDR3 DNA reads as TGCGCCAGCAGTCCCCGACTGGTGCCAGACTCCTTCTCCTACGAGCAGTACTTC. Its protein is CASSPRLVPDSFSYEQYF.

The CDR3 loop is CAWSGVDEQFF. The CDR3 region has the DNA TGTGCCTGGAGTGGAGTTGATGAGCAGTTCTTC. The chain has TRBV30 and TRBJ2-1; D is unresolved. CDR1 is GTSNPN, CDR2 SVGIG, per germline (reference sequence). The germline V and J ends were trimmed by 1 base and 8 bases, with 6 bases remaining between them. This CDR3 is 11 amino acids long.

This chain links TRBV6-5 with TRBJ2-3, with 10 bases identical to TRBD2. The CDR3 is 14 residues long. Germline V gives CDR1 MNHEY, CDR2 SVGAGI. Trimming cost V 6 bases and J 6 bases; bases outside gene matches: 6. Written as DNA, the CDR3 is TGTGCCAGCAGCCCCCTAGCGGGAGCTGATACGCAGTATTTT. This encodes CASSPLAGADTQYF.

The chain recombines TRBV7-6 with TRBJ2-2, with 14 bases that match TRBD2. V shed 4 bases and J 2 bases; nucleotides not matched to a gene: 6. The CDR3 contains 18 residues. From germline, CDR1 is SGHVS and CDR2 FNYEAQ. This chain's CDR3 is CASSSSGTSGGNTGELFF. CDR3 in DNA: TGTGCCAGCAGCTCCTCCGGGACTAGCGGGGGTAACACCGGGGAGCTGTTTTTT.

This chain uses TRBV5-4 with TRBJ1-1, with unresolved D. This CDR3 region has 12 residues. Trimming stripped 4 bases from V and 6 bases from J, with 10 bases between. In germline, CDR1 is SGHNT, CDR2 YYREEE (reference sequence). The CDR3 region is CASSAGRAEAFF. CDR3 DNA sequence: TGTGCCAGCAGCGCGGGGAGGGCTGAAGCTTTCTTT.

The V and J genes are TRBV10-2 and TRBJ2-5, with D possibly matching TRBD1 (5 bases). The V end was cut by 8 bases, the J end by 2 bases, with 12 bases between. The CDR3 contains 13 residues. Germline CDR1 is WSHSY and CDR2 is SAAADI. CDR3: CASGQGKQETQYF. Written as DNA, the CDR3 is TGCGCCAGCGGTCAGGGAAAGCAAGAGACCCAGTACTTC.

V is TRBV3-1 (or the pseudogene TRBV3-2) and J is TRBJ2-7; TRBD2 matches at 10 bases. Trimming removed 2 bases from V and 3 bases from J; junction bases left unmatched: 4. The V gene's germline CDR1 is LGHDT and CDR2 YNNKEL (reference sequence). This CDR3 spans 15 amino acids. CDR3 nucleotides: TGTGCCAGCAGCCAACGGACTAGCGGATACTACGAGCAGTACTTC. Translated, it gives CASSQRTSGYYEQYF.

This clone was observed many times. The chain has TRBV10-1 and TRBJ2-1; 12 bases fit TRBD2. Trimming cost V 6 bases and J 7 bases; bases outside gene matches: 4. CDR3 size: 14 residues. Germline-derived CDR1 and CDR2 are WNHNN and SYGVQD (reference sequence). The CDR3 region is CASRVTSGRNEQFF. CDR3 coding DNA: TGCGCCAGCAGGGTGACTAGCGGGAGAAATGAGCAGTTCTTC.

The V gene is TRBV4-3, the J gene TRBJ2-1; D perhaps matches TRBD1 (5 bases). Germline-derived CDR1 and CDR2 are LGHNA and YSLEER. Trimming cost V 0 bases and J 8 bases, with 11 bases left between them. The CDR3 has 14 amino acids. The CDR3 region has the DNA TGCGCCAGCAGCCAAGACGTGGGGCACTATGAGCAGTTCTTC. It yields the protein CASSQDVGHYEQFF.

This clone was observed once. V is TRBV6-2 or TRBV6-3 and J is TRBJ2-5; 14 nucleotides line up with TRBD2. The CDR3 sequence is 16 residues long. V trimming: 5 bases; J trimming: 7 bases; junction bases outside the gene matches: 9. Germline loops: CDR1 MNHEY, CDR2 SVGEGT. CDR3 in DNA: TGTGCCAGCAGTCTGACTAGCGGGAGGGCCCGTGGGACCCAGTACTTC. Translated, it gives CASSLTSGRARGTQYF.

The J gene is TRBJ2-7, the V gene TRBV7-9; 7 positions match TRBD2. After removal of 3 bases from V and 7 bases from J, the junction contained 3 bases not matched to a gene. CDR3 length: 12 residues. Germline V gives CDR1 SEHNR, CDR2 FQNEAQ (reference sequence). CDR3 sequence reads: CASSFGGMEQYF. In nucleotides, the CDR3 is TGTGCCAGCAGCTTCGGGGGGATGGAGCAGTACTTC.

The table lists this clone with many counts. This chain connects TRBV7-2 to TRBJ2-7; TRBD2 might be the D (6 bases). From germline, CDR1 is SGHTA and CDR2 FQGNSA. This CDR3 is 15 amino acids long. Between the trimmed V and J ends, which lost 1 base and 0 bases, there was a span of 10 bases. The CDR3 sequence is CASSLVAGISYEQYF. The CDR3 DNA reads as TGTGCCAGCAGCTTAGTTGCGGGAATCTCCTACGAGCAGTACTTC.

The CDR3 bases are TGTGCCAGCAGTCCTACCGTTTGGGACAGGGTCTCCTACGAGCAGTACTTC. The encoded protein is CASSPTVWDRVSYEQYF. V and J are TRBV25-1 and TRBJ2-7; 9 positions match TRBD1. With V trimmed by 5 bases and J by 0 bases, 11 bases remained unmatched. Looked up from germline, CDR1 is MGHDK and CDR2 is SYGVNS. This CDR3 comprises 17 residues.

The gene calls are TRBV7-2 and TRBJ1-2; TRBD1 is a possible D gene (5 bases). CDR3 length: 14 residues. V lost 1 base, J lost 4 bases, and 10 bases lay in between. Per germline, CDR1 SGHTA and CDR2 FQGNSA. The CDR3 region has the DNA TGTGCCAGCAGCTTAGGTGGAGGGGTCTATGGCTACACCTTC. Protein: CASSLGGGVYGYTF.

This clone was seen a handful of times. The rearrangement uses TRBV29-1 and TRBJ2-2; 9 bases fit TRBD2. CDR3 size: 14 residues. V lost 5 bases, J lost 3 bases, and 4 bases stayed unmatched. The germline V gene has CDR1 SQVTM and CDR2 ANQGSEA. CDR3 loop: CSVSGTSYTGELFF. CDR3 coding DNA: TGCAGCGTTTCTGGGACTAGCTACACCGGGGAGCTGTTTTTT.

The rearrangement joins TRBV3-1 (or the pseudogene TRBV3-2) to TRBJ2-3, with D tentatively TRBD2 (6 bases). Trimming removed 2 bases from V and 0 bases from J, with 15 bases in between. The germline V gene encodes CDR1 LGHDT and CDR2 YNNKEL (reference sequence). The CDR3 is 17 amino acids. The CDR3 DNA sequence: TGTGCCAGCAGCCAACCCCGGGGAGGACCAAGCACAGATACGCAGTATTTT. Residues: CASSQPRGGPSTDTQYF.